This is a list of T cell receptor beta chains from one sample in a study of blood T cells in healthy people across ages. TCRdb processed the 5' RACE reads anew with MiXCR; each CDR3 protein has one entry. The table shows roughly 700,000 distinct CDR3 sequences, with 20% to 30% occurring only once. This sample also appeared in a second study, on T cells of mothers and their children.

Sequenced input: blood. These receptor sequences come from a boy aged 5-17 years in good health. The CDR3 runs from the conserved cysteine through the conserved F or W. A D gene is named only where the DNA matches it firmly. Size tells how often a clone was seen (once, few, many) or the class of an expanded clone, and some rows leave it out.

j_call clone_size v_call d_call cdr3_nt cdr3_aa
TRBJ2-3 few TRBV7-9 NA TGTGCCAGCAGCGCACTACAGCGGAGGGGCACAGATACGCAGTATTTT CASSALQRRGTDTQYF
TRBJ2-4 NA TRBV6-6 NA TGTGCCGGCAGATGGTCCACAGGGTGGGGAAACATTCAGTACTTC CAGRWSTGWGNIQYF
TRBJ2-3 NA TRBV3-1 TRBD2 TGTTCCAGCAGCCAACAAACTAGCGGGAGGTACACAGATACGCAGTATTTT CSSSQQTSGRYTDTQYF
TRBJ2-1 NA TRBV20-1 TRBD2 TGCAGTGCTAGTTTGCGCGGGGGGCATGAGCAGTTCTTC CSASLRGGHEQFF
TRBJ2-3 few TRBV24-1 NA TGTGCCACCAGTGATTTGTATGCAGATACGCAGTATTTT CATSDLYADTQYF
TRBJ2-5 NA TRBV24-1 TRBD1 TGTGCCACCAGTGACCCGACAGGGGGAGAGACCCAGTACTTC CATSDPTGGETQYF
TRBJ2-3 few TRBV25-1 TRBD2 TGTGCCAGCAGTGATGCTCTAGCGGGGGGACTGGCAGATACGCAGTATTTT CASSDALAGGLADTQYF
TRBJ2-1 few TRBV20-1 TRBD2 TGCAGTGCTAGGTCGGGGAGGGCCTACAGTGAGCAGTTCTTC CSARSGRAYSEQFF
TRBJ2-7 many TRBV11-2 NA TGTGCCAGCAGCTCAGCGGAGGGGGACTACTACGAGCAGTACTTC CASSSAEGDYYEQYF
TRBJ2-7 NA TRBV15 NA TGTGCCACCAGCAGAGGCGAAGCCCTCCTCTACGAGCAGTACTTC CATSRGEALLYEQYF
TRBJ2-1 few TRBV5-1 TRBD1 TGCGCCAGCAGCTTGGCGACAGGGTTCTCCTACAATGAGCAGTTCTTC CASSLATGFSYNEQFF
TRBJ2-1 few TRBV9 TRBD2 TGTGCCAGCAGCGTAGACCGCGGGAGTGAGCAGTTCTTC CASSVDRGSEQFF
TRBJ2-7 NA TRBV7-9 NA TGTGCCAGCAGCCCAGGGGCAGGGAAAGACTACCACGAGCAGTACTTC CASSPGAGKDYHEQYF
TRBJ1-4 few TRBV29-1 TRBD1 TGCAGCGTTGAAACCGGGACAGGGAATGAAAAACTGTTTTTT CSVETGTGNEKLFF
TRBJ2-3 NA TRBV4-1 NA TGCGCCAGCAGCCAAGATCAAACGCCGGTCACAGATACGCAGTATTTT CASSQDQTPVTDTQYF
TRBJ2-3 NA TRBV19 NA TGTGCCAGTAGTATGGCACGTGGGCCCACAGATACGCAGTATTTT CASSMARGPTDTQYF
TRBJ1-4 few TRBV4-3 NA TGCGCCAGCAGCCAAGGACAGCTACCAAATGAAAAACTGTTTTTT CASSQGQLPNEKLFF
TRBJ2-1 NA TRBV29-1 NA TGCAGCGTTCAGGACAGTTCCGATTCGCTTTACAATGAGCAGTTCTTC CSVQDSSDSLYNEQFF
TRBJ2-6 few TRBV3-1 NA TGTGCCAGCAGCCAAGAGAGGGTAGGGGCCAACGTCCTGACTTTC CASSQERVGANVLTF
TRBJ2-1 few TRBV6-1 NA TGTGCCAGCAGTGAAGAGCAGTTCAATGAGCAGTTCTTC CASSEEQFNEQFF
TRBJ2-3 NA TRBV27 NA TGTGCCAGCAACCCAGGCGGATGGTACGTCGGCACAGATACGCAGTATTTT CASNPGGWYVGTDTQYF
TRBJ1-2 NA TRBV20-1 TRBD1 TGCAGTGCTAGAGCTGGGGCAGGGGGCATTGGTGGCTACACCTTC CSARAGAGGIGGYTF
TRBJ2-1 few TRBV6-6 NA TGTGCCAGCAGACCCCGGCACGCGGGGAATGAGCAGTTCTTC CASRPRHAGNEQFF
TRBJ1-5 NA TRBV24-1 TRBD1 TGTGCCACCAGTGACCTGACAGGGCAACCCCAGCATTTT CATSDLTGQPQHF
TRBJ2-6 NA TRBV9 NA TGTGCCAGCAGCCTGGGCAGGAAAAGCTCTGGGGCCAACGTCCTGACTTTC CASSLGRKSSGANVLTF
TRBJ2-5 NA TRBV15 NA TGTGCCACCAGCAGAGATCGGTGGGAGACCCAGTACTTC CATSRDRWETQYF
TRBJ1-2 few TRBV5-1 TRBD1 TGCGCCAGCAGCAGCGGGACAGGGTCCCTCTATGGCTACACCTTC CASSSGTGSLYGYTF
TRBJ2-1 NA TRBV27 TRBD1 TGTGCCAGCAGTTACCGGGACAGAGCCTACAATGAGCAGTTCTTC CASSYRDRAYNEQFF